Shown below are 6 T cell receptor beta chains from a single sample sequenced in a study of blood T cell repertoires in COVID-19. The protocol was immunoSEQ multiplex PCR, while the TCRdb copy is restricted to in-frame clones and leaves out a portion. The sample has 90,000 to 150,000 clones, less than 80% seen once. The sequencing input was peripheral blood. Source of these receptors: a man aged 50-59 years with acute or convalescent COVID-19.

The chain is built from TRBV6-5 and TRBJ1-3, with no clear D. V was clipped by 3 bases and J by 4 bases, with 7 bases between them. Germline assignment: CDR1 MNHEY and CDR2 SVGAGI. The CDR3 runs to 13 residues. CDR3 sequence reads: CASSYGQGNTIYF. CDR3 DNA: TGTGCCAGCAGTTATGGGCAGGGAAACACCATATATTTT.

The chain links TRBV19 to TRBJ1-1, with D uncertain. Germline CDR1 is LNHDA and CDR2 is SQIVND (reference sequence). CDR3 length equals 16 residues. Trimming cost V 4 bases and J 0 bases, with 15 bases left between them. In DNA form, the CDR3 reads TGTGCCAGTAGTAGAAAAGTCACATTTATGAACACTGAAGCTTTCTTT. Translation gives CASSRKVTFMNTEAFF.

This clone appeared a few times. The rearrangement links TRBV9 to TRBJ2-3; 9 nucleotides line up with TRBD1. CDR3 length: 16 amino acids. The V and J ends lost 0 bases and 2 bases, in that order; junction bases with no gene match: 4. Germline V lookup: CDR1 SGDLS, CDR2 YYNGEE. This CDR3 reads CASSVEGTGYTDTQYF. DNA of the CDR3: TGTGCCAGCAGCGTAGAGGGGACAGGGTACACAGATACGCAGTATTTT.

The CDR3 is CASRFGRGASSYNEQFF. CDR3 coding DNA: TGCGCCAGCAGGTTCGGGAGGGGTGCTAGCTCCTACAATGAGCAGTTCTTC. This chain links TRBV5-1 with TRBJ2-1, with 8 bases aligning to TRBD2. V trimming: 5 bases; J trimming: 0 bases; junction bases outside the gene matches: 10. The CDR3 consists of 17 residues. Germline CDR1 and CDR2: SGHRS and YFSETQ.

The chain couples TRBV10-3 to TRBJ2-3; TRBD2 aligns across 13 bases. Germline lookup yields CDR1 ENHRY and CDR2 SYGVKD. After removal of 4 bases from V and 8 bases from J, the junction contained 9 bases not matched to a gene. The CDR3 extends over 16 amino acids. The CDR3 protein is CAISGGTSGERGTQYF. CDR3 nucleotide sequence: TGTGCCATCAGTGGCGGGACTAGCGGGGAAAGGGGTACGCAGTATTTT.

The V call is TRBV3-1 (or the pseudogene TRBV3-2), the J call TRBJ1-1, with 9 bases that match TRBD1. The J segment lost 5 bases and the V segment lost 5 bases, leaving 6 bases of the junction unmatched. Per the germline V gene, CDR1 is LGHDT and CDR2 is YNNKEL (reference sequence). The CDR3 is 14 residues long. The CDR3 loop is CASSGRDRATEAFF. In nucleotides, the CDR3 is TGTGCCAGCAGCGGCCGGGACAGGGCAACTGAAGCTTTCTTT.